This T cell receptor beta chain emerged from a study of cytomegalovirus exposure and HLA in healthy donors. For the study at large: Researchers previously reported finding roughly 120 million unique TCR beta sequences from roughly 170 million T cells. Notes on the study in general: Being productive about 87% or about 30% of the time was typical of most TCR beta V segments in an earlier analysis. Through in vitro validation, three CMV-associated chains were shown to be specific for CMV antigens. Rates of TCR association differed by HLA locus in a later analysis, with DRB1 highest and HLA-C lowest.

A note on this clone: The antigen remains unidentified.

Primers: 60 Vbeta forward and 13 Jbeta reverse. Generated by immunoSEQ multiplex PCR, the TCRdb table keeps only in-frame clones and is missing some. The sample holds over 130,000 clones; roughly three fifths are singletons and the top ten take around 1.8%. Deletions cut 1 base from V and 7 bases from J, with 19 bases between. The CDR3 totals 16 residues. The germline V gene has CDR1 LGHNA and CDR2 YNFKEQ. The J gene is TRBJ1-1, the V gene TRBV4-2; weak D call: TRBD1 (5 bases). The receptor was isolated from a male donor in good health and CMV-seronegative. The specimen sequenced was PBMCs. The CDR3 here is CASSQAPPGTGGEAFF. The CDR3 nucleotides are TGTGCCAGCAGCCAAGCCCCCCCCGGGACGGGAGGTGAAGCTTTCTTT.